The next 30 T cell receptor beta chains were all read from a single sample in a study of cytomegalovirus exposure and HLA in healthy donors. It was with 60 Vbeta and 13 Jbeta primers that the PCR ran. Assay: immunoSEQ multiplex PCR; the TCRdb copy retains only in-frame clones and omits some. The profile covers approximately 200,000 clones, with 79% appearing a single time and around 4.3% taken by the ten largest. Sequenced sample: PBMCs. The receptors come from a woman in her 30s in good health and CMV-seropositive.

This chain joins TRBV27 and TRBJ1-6; 7 bases are a match to TRBD1. The CDR3 runs to 15 residues. The junction had 7 bases not matched to a gene; V was cut back by 4 bases and J by 7 bases. CDR1 and CDR2 from the germline V gene are MNHEY and SMNVEV (reference sequence). CDR3 in DNA: TGTGCCAGCAGTTGGGGAGAGGGGGCAAATTCACCCCTCCACTTT. This gives the protein CASSWGEGANSPLHF.

Remarks on this clone: At one end, the junction sequence differs from germline, possibly due to a read error. The identical CDR3 is also encoded by other nucleotide sequences in the sample. The V and J genes are TRBV11-2 and TRBJ1-4, with D uncertain. The CDR3 extends over 17 amino acids. Germline V gene lookup returns CDR1 SGHAT and CDR2 FQNNGV. CDR3 protein: CASSLPLPPSLDEKLFF. Written as DNA, the CDR3 is TGTGCCAGCAGCTTACCACTACCGCCCTCTTTGGATGAAAAACTATTTTTT.

The chain uses TRBV5-1 and TRBJ1-1, with 12 nucleotides matching TRBD1. V trimming: 1 base; J trimming: 4 bases; junction bases outside the gene matches: 8. This CDR3 is built from 17 residues. Looked up from germline, CDR1 is SGHRS and CDR2 is YFSETQ. The chain's CDR3 is CASSLSGGTGGGTEAFF. CDR3 bases: TGCGCCAGCAGCTTGTCGGGCGGGACAGGGGGCGGCACTGAAGCTTTCTTT.

The gene calls are TRBV11-2 and TRBJ1-4; TRBD1 is a possible D gene (5 bases). In germline, CDR1 is SGHAT, CDR2 FQNNGV. The V gene lost 5 bases and the J gene lost 7 bases, with 17 bases spanning the gap. This CDR3 region has 15 residues. The CDR3 region has the DNA TGTGCCAGCAGCCCCGTCCGGGACTCTAGTGAAAAACTGTTTTTT. Amino acid sequence: CASSPVRDSSEKLFF.

This sequence joins TRBV18 and TRBJ2-7; 8 bases fit TRBD2. There are 14 residues in the CDR3. V was pared by 5 bases and J by 6 bases, with 9 bases of the junction left unmatched. Germline loops: CDR1 KGHSH, CDR2 LQKENI. CDR3 protein: CASSIIAGTREQYF. CDR3 bases: TGTGCCAGCTCAATTATAGCGGGAACCCGCGAGCAGTACTTC.

The chain has TRBV6-5 and TRBJ1-2; TRBD1 matches 7 bases. Germline CDR1 MNHEY, CDR2 SVGAGI. The CDR3 loop spans 15 amino acids. The V segment lost 4 bases and the J segment 8 bases; nucleotides outside the gene matches: 13. CDR3 residues: CASSSPDRVAVGYTF. In nucleotides, the CDR3 is TGTGCCAGCAGTTCCCCAGACAGGGTCGCTGTGGGCTACACCTTC.

This rearrangement joins TRBV11-2 to TRBJ2-5; TRBD2 matches at 13 bases. Germline values: CDR1 SGHAT, CDR2 FQNNGV. The CDR3 length is 17 residues. V shed 5 bases and J 3 bases; nucleotides not matched to a gene: 9. CDR3 nucleotide sequence: TGTGCCAGCAGCATATACCTCGGGACTAGCGGGGAAGAGACCCAGTACTTC. This sequence encodes CASSIYLGTSGEETQYF.

This clone was detected once. V is TRBV27 and J is TRBJ1-1; tentative D call: TRBD1 (6 bases). The CDR3 extends over 14 amino acids. Germline V lookup: CDR1 MNHEY, CDR2 SMNVEV (reference sequence). With 3 bases removed from V and 5 bases from J, the gap between germline ends came to 13 bases. The CDR3, as DNA: TGTGCCAGCAGTTTCATAGGGGGTAAAACTGAAGCTTTCTTT. This gives the protein CASSFIGGKTEAFF.

The chain carries TRBV27 and TRBJ1-3, with D unclear. Germline V gene lookup returns CDR1 MNHEY and CDR2 SMNVEV (reference sequence). V lost 5 bases, J lost 2 bases, and 13 bases lay in between. The CDR3 covers 15 residues. As DNA, the CDR3 is TGTGCCAGCAGTCCCTCCGCCGGGACTGGAAACACCATATATTTT. Translated, it gives CASSPSAGTGNTIYF.

This chain connects TRBV7-9 to TRBJ1-5; D remains unclear. The CDR3 totals 13 residues. Trimming took 3 bases from V and 6 from J, leaving 9 bases between them. CDR1 is SEHNR and CDR2 is FQNEAQ in the germline V gene (reference sequence). In DNA, the CDR3 is TGTGCCAGCAGCTTGGCCATAAGTCAGCCCCAGCATTTT. Translating gives CASSLAISQPQHF. The whole variable domain, filled in from reference TRBV7-9 and TRBJ1-5, reads DTGVSQNPRHKITKRGQNVTFRCDPISEHNRLYWYRQTLGQGPEFLTYFQNEAQLEKSRLLSDRFSAERPKGSFSTLEIQRTEQGDSAMYLCASSLAISQPQHFGDGTRLSIL.

The chain couples TRBV30 to TRBJ2-1; 11 bases are shared with TRBD2. The CDR3 length is 15 residues. J lost 7 bases, V lost 0 bases, and 5 bases had no gene match. Germline V gene lookup returns CDR1 GTSNPN and CDR2 SVGIG (reference sequence). Here the CDR3 DNA reads TGTGCCTGGAGTGTGCTAGCGGGAGGATTTAATGAGCAGTTCTTC. Translated, it gives CAWSVLAGGFNEQFF. The whole variable domain, remainder taken from reference TRBV30 and TRBJ2-1, is SQTIHQWPATLVQPVGSPLSLECTVEGTSNPNLYWYRQAAGRGLQLLFYSVGIGQISSEVPQNLSASRPQDRQFILSSKKLLLSDSGFYLCAWSVLAGGFNEQFFGPGTRLTVL.

The chain employs TRBV7-9 and TRBJ2-7; the match to TRBD2 covers 10 bases. CDR1 and CDR2 from the germline V gene are SEHNR and FQNEAQ (reference sequence). There are 16 residues in the CDR3. Losses at the gene ends were 1 base for V and 5 bases for J; bases not matched to a gene: 8. CDR3 sequence: CASSLGWGLAMNEQYF. CDR3 nucleotide sequence: TGTGCCAGCAGCTTAGGTTGGGGACTAGCGATGAACGAGCAGTACTTC.

Only one count was recorded for this clone. This CDR3 is also generated by other DNA sequences in the sample. The chain uses TRBV2 and TRBJ2-7; D is uncertain. The germline CDR1 and CDR2 sequences are SNHLY and FYNNEI. Trimming cost V 4 bases and J 3 bases, with 7 bases left between them. CDR3 length equals 12 residues. The DNA of the CDR3 is TGTGCCAGCAGTGTATCGGGCTACGAGCAGTACTTC. Encoded protein: CASSVSGYEQYF. The full variable domain, in which reference TRBV2 and TRBJ2-7 provide the parts outside the CDR3, is EPEVTQTPSHQVTQMGQEVILRCVPISNHLYFYWYRQILGQKVEFLVSFYNNEISEKSEIFDDQFSVERPDGSNFTLKIRSTKLEDSAMYFCASSVSGYEQYFGPGTRLTVT.

The chain combines TRBV5-1 with TRBJ2-1; TRBD2 matches 7 bases. The CDR3 spans 15 residues. CDR1 is SGHRS, CDR2 YFSETQ, per germline. V dropped 2 bases and J dropped 4; count of bases not matched to a gene: 6. DNA for the CDR3: TGCGCCAGCAGCTTAGCGGGGACGGGTTACAATGAGCAGTTCTTC. It specifies CASSLAGTGYNEQFF.

The chain couples TRBV6-6 to TRBJ2-7; 9 nucleotides agree with TRBD1. After removal of 4 bases from V and 6 bases from J, the junction contained 4 bases not matched to a gene. The CDR3 length is 13 residues. Germline V gene data show CDR1 as MNHNY and CDR2 as SVGAGI (reference sequence). The CDR3 DNA follows: TGTGCCAGCAGTTCGGGACAGGGCATCGAGCAGTACTTC. Protein: CASSSGQGIEQYF.

J is TRBJ2-2 and V is TRBV9; tentatively, D is TRBD1 (7 bases). V shed 1 base and J shed 3 bases, with 16 bases lying between them. Germline CDR1 SGDLS, CDR2 YYNGEE. The CDR3 contains 17 residues. CDR3 DNA sequence: TGTGCCAGCAGCGTACATCGGGGGACAGAATACACCGGGGAGCTGTTTTTT. It codes for CASSVHRGTEYTGELFF.

This chain joins TRBV10-3 and TRBJ2-7; 7 nucleotides line up with TRBD1. Germline-derived CDR1 and CDR2 are ENHRY and SYGVKD. Trimming removed 6 bases from V and 0 bases from J; junction bases left unmatched: 5. CDR3 length: 14 amino acids. The CDR3 spells CAISAGTASYEQYF. In nucleotides, the CDR3 is TGTGCCATCAGCGCCGGGACAGCCTCCTACGAGCAGTACTTC.

The genes are TRBV5-5 and TRBJ2-1; D unresolved. Per germline, CDR1 SGHKS and CDR2 YYEKEE (reference sequence). This CDR3 comprises 13 residues. The V gene lost 0 bases and the J gene lost 8 bases, with 9 bases spanning the gap. This CDR3 reads CASSLGGVDEQFF. CDR3 sequence (DNA): TGTGCCAGCAGCTTGGGAGGTGTGGATGAGCAGTTCTTC.

The chain is built from TRBV9 and TRBJ1-1; unclear D gene. The CDR3 runs 15 residues. V gave up 4 bases and J gave up 4 bases, with 17 bases separating them. Germline V gene sequence: CDR1 SGDLS, CDR2 YYNGEE. CDR3 DNA sequence: TGTGCCAGCAGCCCCTTGGCCACCCGGGGCACTGAAGCTTTCTTT. It specifies CASSPLATRGTEAFF.

V and J are TRBV11-3 and TRBJ2-3; TRBD2 agrees at 10 bases. The germline gives CDR1 SGHNT, CDR2 YENEEA. The CDR3 length is 17 residues. With 0 bases clipped from V and 4 bases from J, the junction kept 7 bases outside the gene matches. As DNA, the CDR3 is TGTGCCAGCAGCTTAGATGGGGCTAGCGGGAGCGCAGATACGCAGTATTTT. Protein product: CASSLDGASGSADTQYF.

The DNA of the CDR3 is TGTGCCAGCTCACCCCCCGGGCTAGCGGGAGCTGTATACGAGCAGTACTTC. This codes for CASSPPGLAGAVYEQYF. The V and J genes are TRBV18 and TRBJ2-7; 10 nucleotides match TRBD2. CDR3 length equals 17 residues. The J segment lost 4 bases and the V segment lost 3 bases, leaving 12 bases of the junction unmatched. Germline CDR1 and CDR2: KGHSH and LQKENI.

This rearrangement joins TRBV5-6 to TRBJ2-7; maybe TRBD2 (6 bases). The germline V gene has CDR1 SGHDT and CDR2 YYEEEE. V was pared by 0 bases and J by 0 bases, with 10 bases between. This CDR3 has 15 amino acids. CDR3 amino acids: CASSLAAGSSYEQYF. The CDR3 nucleotides read TGTGCCAGCAGCTTGGCAGCCGGGAGCTCCTACGAGCAGTACTTC.

The chain joins TRBV5-6 to TRBJ1-4, with D maybe TRBD1 (6 bases). The ends were cut back, 1 base at V and 7 bases at J, with 14 bases in the middle. CDR3 size: 15 residues. Germline V CDR1 and CDR2: SGHDT, YYEEEE. The CDR3 nucleotides are TGTGCCAGCAGCTTGATCCGGGACATCGGTGAAAAACTGTTTTTT. Translation gives CASSLIRDIGEKLFF.

This clone is judged medium-sized. The chain recombines TRBV10-1 with TRBJ2-7; maybe TRBD2 (5 bases). Germline CDR1 is WNHNN and CDR2 is SYGVQD (reference sequence). V was clipped by 6 bases and J by 8 bases, with 20 bases between them. This CDR3 comprises 14 residues. This chain's CDR3 is CASSSGDGVQKQYF. DNA of the CDR3: TGCGCCAGCAGCTCAGGTGACGGGGTTCAGAAGCAGTACTTC.

This chain joins TRBV6-5 and TRBJ2-2, with 7 bases aligning to TRBD2. Germline V lookup: CDR1 MNHEY, CDR2 SVGAGI. J was trimmed by 4 bases and V by 6 bases; bases with no gene match: 8. The CDR3 length is 15 residues. The CDR3 DNA reads as TGTGCCAGCAGCAGGGAGGGCCGGTTCACCGGGGAGCTGTTTTTT. Translated, it gives CASSREGRFTGELFF.

The V gene is TRBV11-3, the J gene TRBJ2-7, with D perhaps TRBD1 (6 bases). The CDR3 sequence is 14 residues long. V gave up 4 bases and J gave up 3 bases, with 13 bases separating them. CDR1 SGHNT and CDR2 YENEEA come from the germline V gene. For the CDR3, the DNA is TGTGCCAGCAGCTCCAGGGACACCTACTACGAGCAGTACTTC. Encoded protein: CASSSRDTYYEQYF.

The chain joins TRBV19 to TRBJ1-5; 9 nucleotides match TRBD1. CDR1 and CDR2 from the germline V gene are LNHDA and SQIVND (reference sequence). V was clipped by 5 bases and J by 7 bases; unmatched bases: 3. This CDR3 has 13 residues. The CDR3 is CASSGTGNQPQHF. The CDR3 DNA is TGTGCCAGTAGTGGGACAGGGAACCAGCCCCAGCATTTT. Variable domain in full (rest from reference TRBV19 and TRBJ1-5): DGGITQSPKYLFRKEGQNVTLSCEQNLNHDAMYWYRQDPGQGLRLIYYSQIVNDFQKGDIAEGYSVSREKKESFPLTVTSAQKNPTAFYLCASSGTGNQPQHFGDGTRLSIL.

The CDR3 DNA reads TGCGCCAGCAGCCAAGAGGGCGGGAGCACAGATACGCAGTATTTT. This encodes CASSQEGGSTDTQYF. The V call is TRBV4-3, the J call TRBJ2-3; TRBD2 is a possible D gene (5 bases). The germline V and J ends were trimmed by 0 bases and 0 bases, with 7 bases remaining between them. Germline-derived CDR1 and CDR2 are LGHNA and YSLEER. The CDR3 loop spans 15 amino acids.

The chain joins TRBV2 to TRBJ2-7, with 8 bases aligning to TRBD1. Germline V lookup: CDR1 SNHLY, CDR2 FYNNEI. The V and J ends lost 3 bases and 3 bases, in that order; junction bases with no gene match: 13. The CDR3 length is 17 residues. Written as DNA, the CDR3 is TGTGCCAGCAGTGAGTACTGGTCCGGGACAGGTATCTACGAGCAGTACTTC. This sequence encodes CASSEYWSGTGIYEQYF.

J is TRBJ2-7 and V is TRBV7-2; 8 bases fit TRBD2. The CDR3 covers 15 residues. Germline CDR1 reads SGHTA; CDR2 reads FQGNSA. Trimming removed 5 bases from V and 5 bases from J; junction bases left unmatched: 11. The CDR3 loop is CASSAPGLGRHEQYF. CDR3 DNA: TGTGCCAGCAGCGCCCCGGGACTAGGTCGACACGAGCAGTACTTC. The full variable domain, with the rest looked up from reference TRBV7-2 and TRBJ2-7, is GAGVSQSPSNKVTEKGKDVELRCDPISGHTALYWYRQSLGQGLEFLIYFQGNSAPDKSGLPSDRFSAERTGGSVSTLTIQRTQQEDSAVYLCASSAPGLGRHEQYFGPGTRLTVT.